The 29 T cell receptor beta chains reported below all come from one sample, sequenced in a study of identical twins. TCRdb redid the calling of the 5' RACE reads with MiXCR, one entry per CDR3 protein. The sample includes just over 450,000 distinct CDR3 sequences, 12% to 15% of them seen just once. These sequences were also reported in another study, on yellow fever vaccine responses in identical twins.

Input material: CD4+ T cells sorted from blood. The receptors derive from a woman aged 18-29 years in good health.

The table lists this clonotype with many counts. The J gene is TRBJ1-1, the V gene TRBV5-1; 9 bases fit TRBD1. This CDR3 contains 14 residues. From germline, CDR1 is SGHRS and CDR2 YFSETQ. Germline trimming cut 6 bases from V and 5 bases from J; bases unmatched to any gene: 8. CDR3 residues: CASTPGQGRTEAFF. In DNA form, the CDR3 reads TGCGCCAGCACCCCGGGACAGGGACGGACTGAAGCTTTCTTT.

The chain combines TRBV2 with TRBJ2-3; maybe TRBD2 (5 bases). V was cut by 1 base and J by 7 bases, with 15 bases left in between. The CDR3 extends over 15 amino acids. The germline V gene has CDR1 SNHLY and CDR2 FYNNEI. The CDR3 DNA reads TGTGCCAGCAGTGAAGGGCTAGCTCGGCTATATACGCAGTATTTT. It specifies CASSEGLARLYTQYF.

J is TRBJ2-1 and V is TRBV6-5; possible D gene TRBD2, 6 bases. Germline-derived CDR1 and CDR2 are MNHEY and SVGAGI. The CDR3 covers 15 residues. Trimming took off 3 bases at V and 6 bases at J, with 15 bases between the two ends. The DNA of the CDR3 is TGTGCCAGCAGTTATTTGGGACTGGCTGGCAATGAGCAGTTCTTC. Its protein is CASSYLGLAGNEQFF.

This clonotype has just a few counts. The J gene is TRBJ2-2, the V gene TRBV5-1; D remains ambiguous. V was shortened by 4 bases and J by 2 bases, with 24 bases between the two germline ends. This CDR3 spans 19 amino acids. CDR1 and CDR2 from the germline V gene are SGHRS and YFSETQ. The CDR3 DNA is TGCGCCAGCAGCCCCGCTGAGACACCGCCCAGCTTCAACACCGGGGAGCTGTTTTTT. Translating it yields CASSPAETPPSFNTGELFF.

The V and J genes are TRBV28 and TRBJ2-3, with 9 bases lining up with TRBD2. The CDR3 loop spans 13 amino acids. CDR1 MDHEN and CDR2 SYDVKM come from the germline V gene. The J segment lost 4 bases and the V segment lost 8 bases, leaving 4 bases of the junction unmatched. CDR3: CASQTSGADTQYF. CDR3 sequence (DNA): TGTGCCAGCCAGACTAGCGGTGCAGATACGCAGTATTTT.

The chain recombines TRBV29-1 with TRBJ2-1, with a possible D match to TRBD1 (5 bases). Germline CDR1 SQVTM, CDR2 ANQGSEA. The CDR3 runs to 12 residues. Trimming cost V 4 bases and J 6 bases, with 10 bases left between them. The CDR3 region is CSVVYRGNEQFF. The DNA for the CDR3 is TGCAGCGTTGTTTATAGGGGCAATGAGCAGTTCTTC.

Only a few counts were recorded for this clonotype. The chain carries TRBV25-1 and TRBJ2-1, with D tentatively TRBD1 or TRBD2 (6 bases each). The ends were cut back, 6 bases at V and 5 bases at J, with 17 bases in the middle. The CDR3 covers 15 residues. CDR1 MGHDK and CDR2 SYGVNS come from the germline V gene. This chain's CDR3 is CASSVRGDTNNEQFF. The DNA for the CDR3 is TGTGCCAGCAGCGTAAGGGGGGACACAAACAATGAGCAGTTCTTC.

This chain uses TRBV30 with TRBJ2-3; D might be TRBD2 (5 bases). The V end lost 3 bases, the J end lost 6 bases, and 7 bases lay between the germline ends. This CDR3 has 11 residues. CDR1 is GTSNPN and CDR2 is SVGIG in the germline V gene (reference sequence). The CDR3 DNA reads TGTGCCTGGAGCACGGGGGATACGCAGTATTTT. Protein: CAWSTGDTQYF.

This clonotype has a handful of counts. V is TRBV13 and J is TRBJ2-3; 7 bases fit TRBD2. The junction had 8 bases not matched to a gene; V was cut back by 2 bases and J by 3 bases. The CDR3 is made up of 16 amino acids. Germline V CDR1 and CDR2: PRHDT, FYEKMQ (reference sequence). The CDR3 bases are TGTGCCAGCAGCTTATTGCGGGGAGGGCCGACAGATACGCAGTATTTT. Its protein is CASSLLRGGPTDTQYF.

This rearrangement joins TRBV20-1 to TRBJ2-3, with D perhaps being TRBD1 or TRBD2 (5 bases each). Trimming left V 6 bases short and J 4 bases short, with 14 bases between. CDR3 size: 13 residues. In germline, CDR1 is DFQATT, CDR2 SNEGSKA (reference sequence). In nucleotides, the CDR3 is TGCAGTGCCGGGGACGTCGCCCCAGATACGCAGTATTTT. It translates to CSAGDVAPDTQYF.

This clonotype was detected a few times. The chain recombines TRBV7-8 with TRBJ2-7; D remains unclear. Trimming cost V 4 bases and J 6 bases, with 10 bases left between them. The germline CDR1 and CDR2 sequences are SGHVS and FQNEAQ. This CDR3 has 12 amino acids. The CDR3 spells CASSYTVSEQYF. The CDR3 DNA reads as TGTGCCAGCAGCTACACAGTATCCGAGCAGTACTTC.

CDR3 in DNA: TGTGCCAGCAAGCTAGCGGGACTCTACGAGCAGTACTTC. Translated: CASKLAGLYEQYF. This chain uses TRBV2 with TRBJ2-7; 9 bases are a match to TRBD2. The trim removed 7 bases at V and 3 bases at J, leaving 4 bases unmatched. Germline V gene sequence: CDR1 SNHLY, CDR2 FYNNEI. CDR3 length: 13 amino acids.

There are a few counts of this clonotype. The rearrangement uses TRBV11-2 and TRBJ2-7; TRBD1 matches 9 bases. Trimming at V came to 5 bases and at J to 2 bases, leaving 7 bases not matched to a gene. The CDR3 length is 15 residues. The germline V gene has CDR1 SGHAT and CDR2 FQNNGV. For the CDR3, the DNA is TGTGCCAGCAGCGTCTACAGGGGGCTAACCTACGAGCAGTACTTC. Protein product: CASSVYRGLTYEQYF.

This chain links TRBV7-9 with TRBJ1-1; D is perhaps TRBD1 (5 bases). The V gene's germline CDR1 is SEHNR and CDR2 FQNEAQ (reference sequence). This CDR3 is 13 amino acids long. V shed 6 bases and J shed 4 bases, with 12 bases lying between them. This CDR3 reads CASRVTDSTEAFF. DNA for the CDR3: TGTGCCAGCAGGGTGACAGATTCCACTGAAGCTTTCTTT.

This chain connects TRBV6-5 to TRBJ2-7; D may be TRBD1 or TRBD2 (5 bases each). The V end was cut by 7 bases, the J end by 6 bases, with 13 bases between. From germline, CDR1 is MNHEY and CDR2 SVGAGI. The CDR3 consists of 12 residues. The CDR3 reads CASTEGRGEQYF. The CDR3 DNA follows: TGTGCCAGCACCGAGGGACGCGGCGAGCAGTACTTC.

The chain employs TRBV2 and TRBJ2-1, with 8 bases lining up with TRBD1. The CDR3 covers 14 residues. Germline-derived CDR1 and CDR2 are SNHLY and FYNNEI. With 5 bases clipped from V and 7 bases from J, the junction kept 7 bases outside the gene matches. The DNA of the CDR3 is TGTGCCAGCAGTATTCAGGGGGCGGTAAATGAGCAGTTCTTC. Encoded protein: CASSIQGAVNEQFF.

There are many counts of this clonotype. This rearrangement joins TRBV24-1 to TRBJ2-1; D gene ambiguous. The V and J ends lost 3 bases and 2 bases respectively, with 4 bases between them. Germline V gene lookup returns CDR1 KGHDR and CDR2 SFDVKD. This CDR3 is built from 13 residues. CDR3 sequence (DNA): TGTGCCACCAGTGATCCTCCCTACAATGAGCAGTTCTTC. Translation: CATSDPPYNEQFF.

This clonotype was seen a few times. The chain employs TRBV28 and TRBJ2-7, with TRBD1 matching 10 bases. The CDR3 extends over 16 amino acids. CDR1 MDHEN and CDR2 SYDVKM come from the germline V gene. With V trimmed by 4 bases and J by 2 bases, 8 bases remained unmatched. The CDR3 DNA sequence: TGTGCCAGCAGTTCCCCTGGGGGACAGGGGCCCTACGAGCAGTACTTC. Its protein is CASSSPGGQGPYEQYF.

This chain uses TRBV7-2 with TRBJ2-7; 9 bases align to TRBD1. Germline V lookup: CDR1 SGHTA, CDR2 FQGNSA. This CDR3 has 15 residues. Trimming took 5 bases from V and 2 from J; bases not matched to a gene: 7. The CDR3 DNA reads TGTGCCAGCAGCGCCGGGACAGGGTCGACCTACGAGCAGTACTTC. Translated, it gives CASSAGTGSTYEQYF.

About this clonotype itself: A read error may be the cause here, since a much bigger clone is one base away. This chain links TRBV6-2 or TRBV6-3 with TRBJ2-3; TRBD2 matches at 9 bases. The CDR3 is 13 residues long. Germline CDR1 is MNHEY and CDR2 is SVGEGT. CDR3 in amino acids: CACRASGTDTQYF. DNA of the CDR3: TGTGCCTGCAGGGCTAGCGGGACGGATACGCAGTATTTT.

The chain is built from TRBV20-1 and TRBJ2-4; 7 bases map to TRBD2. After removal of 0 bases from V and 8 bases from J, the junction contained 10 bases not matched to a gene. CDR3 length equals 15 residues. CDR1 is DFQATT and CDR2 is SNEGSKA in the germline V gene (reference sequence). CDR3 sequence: CSARDGEGSWYIQYF. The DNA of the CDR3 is TGCAGTGCTAGAGATGGGGAGGGGAGTTGGTACATTCAGTACTTC.

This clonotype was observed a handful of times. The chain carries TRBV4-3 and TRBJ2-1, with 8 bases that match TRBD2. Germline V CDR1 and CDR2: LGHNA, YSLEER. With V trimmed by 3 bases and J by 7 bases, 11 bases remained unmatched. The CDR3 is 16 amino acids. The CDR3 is CASSHQAGGVKNEQFF. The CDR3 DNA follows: TGCGCCAGCAGCCATCAGGCGGGAGGAGTCAAAAATGAGCAGTTCTTC.

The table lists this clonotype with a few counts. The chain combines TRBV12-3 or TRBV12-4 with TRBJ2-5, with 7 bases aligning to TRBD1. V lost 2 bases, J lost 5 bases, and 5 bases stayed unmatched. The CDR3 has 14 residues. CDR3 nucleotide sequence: TGTGCCAGCAGTTTACGCGGACAGGCGGAGACCCAGTACTTC. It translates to CASSLRGQAETQYF.

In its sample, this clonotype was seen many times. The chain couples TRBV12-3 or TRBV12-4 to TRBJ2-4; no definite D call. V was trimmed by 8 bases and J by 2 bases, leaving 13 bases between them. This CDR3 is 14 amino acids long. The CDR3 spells CASSPAVTKNIQYF. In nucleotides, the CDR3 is TGTGCCAGCTCCCCTGCGGTGACCAAAAACATTCAGTACTTC.

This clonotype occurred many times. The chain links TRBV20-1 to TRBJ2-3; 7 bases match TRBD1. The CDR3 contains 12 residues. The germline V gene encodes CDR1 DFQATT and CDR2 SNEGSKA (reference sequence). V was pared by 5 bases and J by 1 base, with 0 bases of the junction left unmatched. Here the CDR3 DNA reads TGCAGTGCTCAGGGGGGCACAGATACGCAGTATTTT. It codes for CSAQGGTDTQYF.

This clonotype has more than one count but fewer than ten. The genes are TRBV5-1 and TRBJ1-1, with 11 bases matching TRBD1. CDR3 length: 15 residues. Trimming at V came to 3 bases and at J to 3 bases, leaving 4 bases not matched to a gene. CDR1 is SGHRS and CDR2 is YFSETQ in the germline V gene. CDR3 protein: CASSYGDRGYTEAFF. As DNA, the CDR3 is TGCGCCAGCAGCTACGGGGACAGGGGGTACACTGAAGCTTTCTTT.

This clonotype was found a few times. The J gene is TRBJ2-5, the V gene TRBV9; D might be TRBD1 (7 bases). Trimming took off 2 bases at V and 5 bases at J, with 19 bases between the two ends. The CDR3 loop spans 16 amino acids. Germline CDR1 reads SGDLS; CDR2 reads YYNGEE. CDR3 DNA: TGTGCCAGCAGCGTCCTCGACAGGGTCGGGGGTGAGACCCAGTACTTC. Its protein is CASSVLDRVGGETQYF.

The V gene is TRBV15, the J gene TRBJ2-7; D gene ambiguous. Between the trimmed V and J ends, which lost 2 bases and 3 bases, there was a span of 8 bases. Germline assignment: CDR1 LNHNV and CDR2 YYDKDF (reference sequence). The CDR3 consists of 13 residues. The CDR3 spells CATSRQAGYEQYF. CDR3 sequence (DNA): TGTGCCACCAGCAGACAAGCAGGCTACGAGCAGTACTTC.

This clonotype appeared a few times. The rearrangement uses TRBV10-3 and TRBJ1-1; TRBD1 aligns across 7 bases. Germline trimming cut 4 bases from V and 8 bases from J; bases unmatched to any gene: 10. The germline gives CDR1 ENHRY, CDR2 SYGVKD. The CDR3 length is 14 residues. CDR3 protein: CAISVGTDVSEAFF. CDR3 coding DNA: TGTGCCATCAGTGTCGGGACAGACGTTTCAGAAGCTTTCTTT.